The entry below gives a single TCR beta chain sequence along with its context. CDR3 length: 16 amino acids. V dropped 2 bases and J dropped 3 bases, with 13 bases sitting between them. Per germline, CDR1 SEHNR and CDR2 FQNEAQ (reference sequence). This record belongs to a study of Ad26.COV2.S vaccination and SARS-CoV-2 variants. Method: immunoSEQ multiplex PCR; TCRdb's copy keeps in-frame clones and lacks some. This sample yields about half a million clones, of which 70% to 90% are seen a single time; under 2% belongs to the top ten. Treatment noted: 15 to 20 received Ad26.COV2.S at low or high dose, single or two shots; roughly 5 received placebo; per-sample allocation not given. Specimen acquisition occurred on day 63 following the initial vaccine or placebo injection. An adult donor aged 18-55 years was enrolled in Boston.

J is TRBJ1-4 and V is TRBV7-9; tentative D call: TRBD1 (6 bases). This TCR came from a person between 18 and 65 years old who received the Ad26.COV2.S COVID-19 vaccine or a placebo. Sequencing used peripheral blood, obtained in a trial of Ad26.COV2.S vaccine versus placebo. CDR3 coding DNA: TGTGCCAGCAGCTTAACAGGGTATGGGGCTAATGAAAAACTGTTTTTT. Translated, it gives CASSLTGYGANEKLFF.